The T cell receptor beta chain under discussion was sequenced for a study of response to subunit inactivated influenza vaccine. Study results and caveats: Few new T cells, the authors suggested, are recruited by each seasonal influenza vaccination.

From the RT-PCR reads, TCRdb called clonotypes with MiXCR, one entry per CDR3 protein. This sample has about 800,000 distinct CDR3 sequences, with approximately 21% found just once. This clonotype was observed a few times. The antigen is unknown. Deletions cut 2 bases from V and 5 bases from J, with 16 bases between. CDR3 size: 15 residues. The receptor was isolated from a man aged 45-65 years who received an inactivated influenza vaccine. The J gene is TRBJ2-7, the V gene TRBV12-3 or TRBV12-4; weak D call: TRBD2 (5 bases). This sample comprised PBMCs from blood, obtained 4 to 6 days after vaccination. The CDR3 DNA is TGTGCCAGCAGTTTATACGACTACACTTCTAACGAGCAGTACTTC. This codes for CASSLYDYTSNEQYF.